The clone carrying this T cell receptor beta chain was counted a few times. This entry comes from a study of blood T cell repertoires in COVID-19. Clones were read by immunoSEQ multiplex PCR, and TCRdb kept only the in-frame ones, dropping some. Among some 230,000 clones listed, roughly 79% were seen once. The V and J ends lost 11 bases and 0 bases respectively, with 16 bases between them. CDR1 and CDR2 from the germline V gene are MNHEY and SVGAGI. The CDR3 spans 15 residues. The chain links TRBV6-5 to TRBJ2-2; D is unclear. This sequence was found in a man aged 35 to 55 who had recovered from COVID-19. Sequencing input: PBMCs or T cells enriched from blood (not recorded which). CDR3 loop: CAESQSDPNTGELFF. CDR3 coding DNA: TGTGCCGAATCCCAAAGCGACCCGAACACCGGGGAGCTGTTTTTT.